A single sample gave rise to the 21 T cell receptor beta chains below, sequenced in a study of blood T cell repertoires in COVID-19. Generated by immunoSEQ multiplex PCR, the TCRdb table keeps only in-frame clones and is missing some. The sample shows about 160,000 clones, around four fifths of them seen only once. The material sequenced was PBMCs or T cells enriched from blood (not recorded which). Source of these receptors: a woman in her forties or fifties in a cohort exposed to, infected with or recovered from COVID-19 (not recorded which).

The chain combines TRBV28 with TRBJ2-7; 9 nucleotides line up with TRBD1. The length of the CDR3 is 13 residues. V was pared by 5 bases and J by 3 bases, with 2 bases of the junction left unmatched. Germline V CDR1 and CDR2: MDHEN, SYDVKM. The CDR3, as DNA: TGTGCCAGCAGTGGACAGGGGCGCTACGAGCAGTACTTC. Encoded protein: CASSGQGRYEQYF.

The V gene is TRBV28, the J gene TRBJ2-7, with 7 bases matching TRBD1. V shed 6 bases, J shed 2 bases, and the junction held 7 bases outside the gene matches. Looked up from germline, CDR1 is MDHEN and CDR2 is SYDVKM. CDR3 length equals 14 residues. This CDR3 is CASSSGTDTYEQYF. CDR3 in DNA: TGTGCCAGCAGCTCCGGGACAGACACCTACGAGCAGTACTTC.

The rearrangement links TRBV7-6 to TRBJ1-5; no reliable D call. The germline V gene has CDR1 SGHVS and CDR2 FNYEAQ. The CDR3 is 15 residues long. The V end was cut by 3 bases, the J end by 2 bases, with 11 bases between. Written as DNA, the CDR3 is TGTGCCAGCAGCTTGGTCGGGGATGGCAATCAGCCCCAGCATTTT. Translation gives CASSLVGDGNQPQHF.

DNA for the CDR3: TGTGCCAGCAGCCCTCCAACGGCTGGGGCCAACGTCCTGACTTTC. This translates into CASSPPTAGANVLTF. This sequence joins TRBV3-1 (or the pseudogene TRBV3-2) and TRBJ2-6; D is uncertain. Between the trimmed V and J ends, which lost 4 bases and 2 bases, there was a span of 9 bases. This CDR3 has 15 amino acids. From germline, CDR1 is LGHDT and CDR2 YNNKEL (reference sequence).

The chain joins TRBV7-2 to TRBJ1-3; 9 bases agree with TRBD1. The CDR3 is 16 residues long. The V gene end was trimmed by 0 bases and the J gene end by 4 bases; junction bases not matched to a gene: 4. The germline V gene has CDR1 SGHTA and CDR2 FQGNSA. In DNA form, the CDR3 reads TGTGCCAGCAGCTTAGCCGGGACAGGGTCCGGAAACACCATATATTTT. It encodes CASSLAGTGSGNTIYF.

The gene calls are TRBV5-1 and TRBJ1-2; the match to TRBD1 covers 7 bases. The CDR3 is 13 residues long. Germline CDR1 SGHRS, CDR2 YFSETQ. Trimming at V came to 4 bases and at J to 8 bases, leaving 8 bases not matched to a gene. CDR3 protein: CASSTTGVGGYTF. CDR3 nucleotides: TGCGCCAGCAGCACCACAGGGGTGGGCGGCTACACCTTC.

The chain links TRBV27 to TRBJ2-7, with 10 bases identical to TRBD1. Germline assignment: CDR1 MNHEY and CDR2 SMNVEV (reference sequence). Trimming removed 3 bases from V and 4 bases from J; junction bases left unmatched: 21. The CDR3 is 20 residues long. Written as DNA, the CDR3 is TGTGCCAGCAGTTTCCTACCGGGACAGGGGCCACCCTTAAGTCCATACGAGCAGTACTTC. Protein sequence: CASSFLPGQGPPLSPYEQYF.

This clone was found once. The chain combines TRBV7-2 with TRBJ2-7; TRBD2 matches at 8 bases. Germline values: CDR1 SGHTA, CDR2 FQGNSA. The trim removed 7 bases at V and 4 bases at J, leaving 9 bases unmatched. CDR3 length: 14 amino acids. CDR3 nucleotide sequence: TGTGCCAGCATGGAGGTTCTAGCGGGTTACGAGCAGTACTTC. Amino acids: CASMEVLAGYEQYF. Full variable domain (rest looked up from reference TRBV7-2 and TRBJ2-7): GAGVSQSPSNKVTEKGKDVELRCDPISGHTALYWYRQSLGQGLEFLIYFQGNSAPDKSGLPSDRFSAERTGGSVSTLTIQRTQQEDSAVYLCASMEVLAGYEQYFGPGTRLTVT.

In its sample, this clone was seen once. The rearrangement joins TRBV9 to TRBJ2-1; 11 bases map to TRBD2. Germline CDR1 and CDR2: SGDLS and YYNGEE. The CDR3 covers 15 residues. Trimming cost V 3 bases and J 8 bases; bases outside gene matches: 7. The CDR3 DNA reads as TGTGCCAGCAGCGCCGGGACTAGCGGCGGCTATGAGCAGTTCTTC. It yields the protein CASSAGTSGGYEQFF.

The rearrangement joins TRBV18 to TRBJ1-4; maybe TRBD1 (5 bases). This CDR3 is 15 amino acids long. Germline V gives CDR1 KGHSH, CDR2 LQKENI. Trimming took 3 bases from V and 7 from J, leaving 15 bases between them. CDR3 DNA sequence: TGTGCCAGCTCACCTCCGGGCTTAAGGGGTGAAAAACTGTTTTTT. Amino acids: CASSPPGLRGEKLFF. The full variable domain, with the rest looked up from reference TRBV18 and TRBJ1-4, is NAGVMQNPRHLVRRRGQEARLRCSPMKGHSHVYWYRQLPEEGLKFMVYLQKENIIDESGMPKERFSAEFPKEGPSILRIQQVVRGDSAAYFCASSPPGLRGEKLFFGSGTQLSVL.

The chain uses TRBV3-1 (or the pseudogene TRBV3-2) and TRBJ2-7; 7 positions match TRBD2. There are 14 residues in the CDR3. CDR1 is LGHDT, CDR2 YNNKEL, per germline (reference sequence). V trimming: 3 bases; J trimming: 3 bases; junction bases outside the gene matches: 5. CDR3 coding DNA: TGTGCCAGCAGCCACCAGGCTAGCGGCTACGAGCAGTACTTC. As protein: CASSHQASGYEQYF.

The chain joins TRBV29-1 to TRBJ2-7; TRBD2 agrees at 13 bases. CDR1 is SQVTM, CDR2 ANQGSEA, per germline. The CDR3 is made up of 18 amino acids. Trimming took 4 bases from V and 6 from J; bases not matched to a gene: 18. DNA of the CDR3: TGCAGCGTTGGGGGGACTAGCGGGAACCTACCGCGGGGAGGCGAGCAGTACTTC. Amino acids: CSVGGTSGNLPRGGEQYF.

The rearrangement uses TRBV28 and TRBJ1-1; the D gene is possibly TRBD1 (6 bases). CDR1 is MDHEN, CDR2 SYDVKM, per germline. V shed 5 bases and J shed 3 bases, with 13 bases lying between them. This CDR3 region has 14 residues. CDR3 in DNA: TGTGCCAGCAGTCTACCGGACAGACACACTGAAGCTTTCTTT. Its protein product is CASSLPDRHTEAFF.

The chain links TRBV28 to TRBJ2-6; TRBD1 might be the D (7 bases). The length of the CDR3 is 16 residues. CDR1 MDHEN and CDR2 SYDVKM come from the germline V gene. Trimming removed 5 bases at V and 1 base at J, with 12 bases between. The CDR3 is CASSGAGGSGANVLTF. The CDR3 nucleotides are TGTGCCAGCAGTGGGGCAGGGGGGTCTGGGGCCAACGTCCTGACTTTC.

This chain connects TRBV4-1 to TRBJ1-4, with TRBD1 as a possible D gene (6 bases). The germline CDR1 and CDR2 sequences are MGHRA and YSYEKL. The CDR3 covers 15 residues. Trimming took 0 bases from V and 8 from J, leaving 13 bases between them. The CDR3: CASSQESRGGEKLFF. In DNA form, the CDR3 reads TGCGCCAGCAGCCAAGAGTCGAGGGGGGGGGAAAAACTGTTTTTT.

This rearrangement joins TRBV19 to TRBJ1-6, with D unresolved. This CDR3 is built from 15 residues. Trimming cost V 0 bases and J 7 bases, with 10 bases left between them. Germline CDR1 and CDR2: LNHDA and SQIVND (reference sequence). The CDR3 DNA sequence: TGTGCCAGTAGTATAGACACCTTTACAAATTCACCCCTCCACTTT. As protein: CASSIDTFTNSPLHF.

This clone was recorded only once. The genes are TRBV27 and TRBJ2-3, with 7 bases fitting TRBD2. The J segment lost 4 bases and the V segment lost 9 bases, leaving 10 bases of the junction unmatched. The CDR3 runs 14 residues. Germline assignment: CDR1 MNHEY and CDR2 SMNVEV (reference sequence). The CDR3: CASGAGTYPDTQYF. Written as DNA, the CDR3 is TGTGCCAGTGGAGCGGGAACTTATCCAGATACGCAGTATTTT.

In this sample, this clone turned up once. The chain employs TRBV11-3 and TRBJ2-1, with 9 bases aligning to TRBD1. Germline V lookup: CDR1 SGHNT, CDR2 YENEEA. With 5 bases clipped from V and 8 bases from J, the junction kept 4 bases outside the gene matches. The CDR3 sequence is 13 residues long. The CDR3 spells CASSPGQGDEQFF. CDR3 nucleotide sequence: TGTGCCAGCAGCCCGGGACAGGGCGATGAGCAGTTCTTC.

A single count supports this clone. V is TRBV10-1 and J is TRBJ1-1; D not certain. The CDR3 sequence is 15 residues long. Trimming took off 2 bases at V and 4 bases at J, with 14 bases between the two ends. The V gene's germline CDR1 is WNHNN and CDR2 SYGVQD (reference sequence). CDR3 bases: TGCGCCAGCAGTGAGGATGCGGGCCTGGGCACTGAAGCTTTCTTT. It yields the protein CASSEDAGLGTEAFF.

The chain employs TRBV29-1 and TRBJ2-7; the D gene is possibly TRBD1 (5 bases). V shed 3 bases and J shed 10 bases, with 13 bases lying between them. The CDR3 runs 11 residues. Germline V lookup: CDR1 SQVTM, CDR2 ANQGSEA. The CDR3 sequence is CSVDRDSFQYF. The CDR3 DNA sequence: TGCAGCGTTGACAGGGATTCCTTTCAGTACTTC.

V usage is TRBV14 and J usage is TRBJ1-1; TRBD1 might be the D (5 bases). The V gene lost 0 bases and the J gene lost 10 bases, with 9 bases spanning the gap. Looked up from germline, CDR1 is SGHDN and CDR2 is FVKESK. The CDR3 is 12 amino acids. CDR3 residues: CASSQDGRGAFF. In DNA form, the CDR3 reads TGTGCCAGCAGCCAAGATGGAAGGGGAGCTTTCTTT.